One and the same sample provided the 23 T cell receptor beta chains below, sequenced in a study of CD8 T cells in Susac syndrome. The authors reverse transcribed roughly 0.5 to 1 ug RNA with random hexamers. TCRdb independently ran MiXCR on the immunoSEQ multiplex PCR reads; one entry per CDR3 protein. The sample lists about 300,000 distinct CDR3 sequences, about 82% occurring once. Material for sequencing was CD8+ T cells from PBMCs. Receptor source: a human donor with multiple sclerosis.

DNA for the CDR3: TGTGCCAGTAGTCCTACGGACATCCATTGGACTGAAGCTTTCTTT. As protein: CASSPTDIHWTEAFF. The chain recombines TRBV19 with TRBJ1-1; D is possibly TRBD1 (5 bases). CDR1 LNHDA and CDR2 SQIVND come from the germline V gene (reference sequence). This CDR3 is 15 amino acids long. V lost 5 bases and J 5 bases, leaving 18 bases between the germline ends.

This chain connects TRBV6-5 to TRBJ1-1; D uncertain. V was clipped by 0 bases and J by 8 bases, with 10 bases between them. Germline V CDR1 and CDR2: MNHEY, SVGAGI. CDR3 length: 13 residues. The CDR3 DNA sequence: TGTGCCAGCAGTTACTCGAACGGCTTCGAAGCTTTCTTT. Encoded protein: CASSYSNGFEAFF.

The chain carries TRBV20-1 and TRBJ1-2; 8 bases align to TRBD1. This CDR3 is 12 amino acids long. CDR1 and CDR2 (germline): DFQATT, SNEGSKA (reference sequence). Germline trimming cut 6 bases from V and 8 bases from J; bases unmatched to any gene: 8. In nucleotides, the CDR3 is TGCAGTGCGCTGGACAGGGTCGGGGGCTACACCTTC. This translates into CSALDRVGGYTF.

The chain employs TRBV30 and TRBJ2-5; 8 bases are a match to TRBD2. Germline CDR1 reads GTSNPN; CDR2 reads SVGIG (reference sequence). Trimming took 4 bases from V and 2 from J; bases not matched to a gene: 6. The CDR3 is 14 residues long. The CDR3 nucleotides are TGTGCCTGGACCCAGACTAGCGCACAAGAGACCCAGTACTTC. It is translated as CAWTQTSAQETQYF.

The J gene is TRBJ1-4, the V gene TRBV6-5; TRBD1 aligns across 8 bases. V shed 6 bases, J shed 7 bases, and the junction held 10 bases outside the gene matches. The germline V gene has CDR1 MNHEY and CDR2 SVGAGI. This CDR3 has 15 residues. This chain's CDR3 is CASSLFAGGPEKLFF. The CDR3 DNA follows: TGTGCCAGCAGCCTATTCGCAGGGGGCCCTGAAAAACTGTTTTTT.

There are a few counts of this clonotype. The chain recombines TRBV6-5 with TRBJ1-2; unclear D gene. V gave up 0 bases and J gave up 10 bases, with 12 bases separating them. The CDR3 covers 13 residues. Germline V lookup: CDR1 MNHEY, CDR2 SVGAGI. This chain's CDR3 is CASSYSSLRDYTF. CDR3 bases: TGTGCCAGCAGTTACTCCTCACTTCGTGACTACACCTTC.

The chain joins TRBV9 to TRBJ2-1, with 11 positions matching TRBD2. CDR1 SGDLS and CDR2 YYNGEE come from the germline V gene. With V trimmed by 4 bases and J by 7 bases, 13 bases remained unmatched. CDR3 length: 17 residues. CDR3 residues: CASSPNLAGGPGNEQFF. The DNA of the CDR3 is TGTGCCAGCAGCCCCAATTTAGCGGGAGGGCCAGGGAATGAGCAGTTCTTC.

The V and J genes are TRBV28 and TRBJ2-3, with D possibly being TRBD2 (6 bases). CDR3 length equals 14 residues. With 8 bases removed from V and 4 bases from J, the gap between germline ends came to 16 bases. The germline V gene has CDR1 MDHEN and CDR2 SYDVKM. Here the CDR3 reads CASLTWRVADTQYF. For the CDR3, the DNA is TGTGCCAGCCTAACGTGGAGGGTTGCAGATACGCAGTATTTT.

This chain links TRBV4-3 with TRBJ2-1; the D gene is possibly TRBD2 (7 bases). Trimming removed 0 bases at V and 3 bases at J, with 12 bases between. The germline V gene has CDR1 LGHNA and CDR2 YSLEER. This CDR3 region has 16 residues. The CDR3 protein is CASSQDWEGDYNEQFF. The CDR3 coding sequence is TGCGCCAGCAGCCAAGATTGGGAGGGGGACTACAATGAGCAGTTCTTC.

Points on this clonotype: Mismatch with germline at one junction end may stem from a read error. The chain links TRBV30 to TRBJ1-2, with TRBD1 identical over 7 bases. Germline assignment: CDR1 GTSNPN and CDR2 SVGIG (reference sequence). The CDR3 is 11 amino acids. For the CDR3, the DNA is TGTGCCTGGAGGACAGGGCTTGGCTGCACCTTC. Translated, it gives CAWRTGLGCTF.

This clonotype was seen a handful of times. CDR3 bases: TGCAGTGCTACTAAGGTGTGGACGAGGTGGCGGAGAGCCTACGAGCAGTACTTC. Its protein product is CSATKVWTRWRRAYEQYF. The V call is TRBV20-1, the J call TRBJ2-7; D not resolved. Germline V gene sequence: CDR1 DFQATT, CDR2 SNEGSKA (reference sequence). V gave up 4 bases and J gave up 2 bases, with 27 bases separating them. This CDR3 contains 18 residues.

This chain links TRBV2 with TRBJ2-1, with 7 nucleotides matching TRBD2. Unmatched junction bases numbered 8, after V lost 4 bases and J lost 5 bases. CDR1 and CDR2 (germline): SNHLY, FYNNEI. The CDR3 length is 15 residues. CDR3 sequence (DNA): TGTGCCAGCAGTGGAACGGGCGGGAGCGACAATGAGCAGTTCTTC. Protein product: CASSGTGGSDNEQFF.

This clonotype was seen a single time. This chain uses TRBV27 with TRBJ2-1, with D perhaps being TRBD1 or TRBD2 (5 bases each). Deletions cut 4 bases from V and 5 bases from J, with 15 bases between. CDR1 is MNHEY, CDR2 SMNVEV, per germline (reference sequence). This CDR3 region has 15 residues. CDR3 sequence: CASSSLGLANNEQFF. CDR3 coding DNA: TGTGCCAGCAGTTCCCTGGGGCTAGCAAACAATGAGCAGTTCTTC.

The chain is built from TRBV6-1 and TRBJ2-1, with 8 bases matching TRBD1. Germline CDR1 and CDR2: MNHNS and SASEGT. CDR3 length: 15 residues. The V segment lost 7 bases and the J segment 5 bases; nucleotides outside the gene matches: 10. CDR3 region: CASNFPGGANNEQFF. For the CDR3, the DNA is TGTGCCAGCAACTTCCCAGGGGGCGCGAACAATGAGCAGTTCTTC.

The chain employs TRBV4-3 and TRBJ1-5; D is undetermined. Deletions cut 4 bases from V and 2 bases from J, with 15 bases between. The CDR3 totals 16 residues. Germline CDR1 and CDR2: LGHNA and YSLEER. In DNA form, the CDR3 reads TGCGCCAGCAGCCCCACCTTGACGGACCGCAATCAGCCCCAGCATTTT. Translated: CASSPTLTDRNQPQHF.

V usage is TRBV13 and J usage is TRBJ2-7; 7 nucleotides agree with TRBD1. Germline V lookup: CDR1 PRHDT, CDR2 FYEKMQ (reference sequence). The V gene end was trimmed by 5 bases and the J gene end by 0 bases; junction bases not matched to a gene: 13. CDR3 size: 17 residues. CDR3 coding DNA: TGTGCCAGCAGCCCGGACGGAGGACAGGAGTCCTCCTACGAGCAGTACTTC. This gives the protein CASSPDGGQESSYEQYF.

This chain links TRBV7-9 with TRBJ2-2; 9 nucleotides match TRBD1. CDR1 and CDR2 from the germline V gene are SEHNR and FQNEAQ (reference sequence). This CDR3 contains 16 residues. J was trimmed by 4 bases and V by 5 bases; bases with no gene match: 8. The CDR3 reads CASSPDRGLATGELFF. The CDR3 coding sequence is TGTGCCAGCAGCCCGGACAGGGGCCTAGCCACCGGGGAGCTGTTTTTT.

The chain joins TRBV19 to TRBJ2-7; 7 bases are a match to TRBD1. V dropped 8 bases and J dropped 1; count of bases not matched to a gene: 11. The CDR3 is 15 amino acids. The V gene's germline CDR1 is LNHDA and CDR2 SQIVND (reference sequence). The CDR3 DNA follows: TGTGCCAGTGCCGGGCCGGGACAGAGATCCTACGAGCAGTACTTC. Protein product: CASAGPGQRSYEQYF.

This clonotype came up a few times. The chain couples TRBV6-2 or TRBV6-3 to TRBJ2-7; no clear D. Trimming removed 8 bases at V and 1 base at J, with 6 bases between. The germline V gene encodes CDR1 MNHEY and CDR2 SVGEGT. The CDR3 is 11 residues long. CDR3 nucleotides: TGTGCCAGCGCAGATTCCTACGAGCAGTACTTC. Protein sequence: CASADSYEQYF.

The chain carries TRBV11-2 and TRBJ1-1, with D unclear. V lost 6 bases and J 3 bases, leaving 17 bases between the germline ends. Per the germline V gene, CDR1 is SGHAT and CDR2 is FQNNGV. CDR3 length: 15 amino acids. The chain's CDR3 is CASSAPGVDHTEAFF. Here the CDR3 DNA reads TGTGCCAGCAGTGCCCCCGGTGTAGACCACACTGAAGCTTTCTTT.

This chain joins TRBV6-2 or TRBV6-3 and TRBJ2-7; a weak D match, TRBD2 (6 bases). Germline V lookup: CDR1 MNHEY, CDR2 SVGEGT. The CDR3 contains 17 residues. The V end was cut by 0 bases, the J end by 2 bases, with 17 bases between. This CDR3 is CASSYSIGGGAPYEQYF. CDR3 sequence (DNA): TGTGCCAGCAGTTACTCGATCGGGGGAGGTGCCCCCTACGAGCAGTACTTC.

V usage is TRBV10-3 and J usage is TRBJ2-7, with D tentatively TRBD1 (6 bases). Germline CDR1 reads ENHRY; CDR2 reads SYGVKD. CDR3 size: 16 residues. V lost 2 bases and J lost 6, with 20 bases in between. The CDR3 coding sequence is TGTGCCATCAGTGAGGCTCCGGGACACTCCGCAGCCGAGCAGTACTTC. This codes for CAISEAPGHSAAEQYF.

This rearrangement joins TRBV28 to TRBJ1-2; 7 bases are a match to TRBD1. V dropped 5 bases and J dropped 4; count of bases not matched to a gene: 10. This CDR3 contains 15 residues. CDR1 MDHEN and CDR2 SYDVKM come from the germline V gene. CDR3 in DNA: TGTGCCAGCAGTCTCCCGGCCGGGACAGCCTATGGCTACACCTTC. Translated, it gives CASSLPAGTAYGYTF.